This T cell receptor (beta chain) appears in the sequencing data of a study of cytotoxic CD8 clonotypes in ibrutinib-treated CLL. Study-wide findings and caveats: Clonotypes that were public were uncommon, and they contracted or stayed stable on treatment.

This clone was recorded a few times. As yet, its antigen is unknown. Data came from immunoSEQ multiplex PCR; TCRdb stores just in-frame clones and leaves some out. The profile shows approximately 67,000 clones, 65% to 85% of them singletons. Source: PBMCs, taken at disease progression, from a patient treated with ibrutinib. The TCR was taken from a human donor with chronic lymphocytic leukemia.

Here the CDR3 reads CAISGGQGSYNEQFF. The CDR3 nucleotides read TGTGCCATCAGTGGGGGACAGGGTTCCTACAATGAGCAGTTCTTC. V is TRBV10-3 and J is TRBJ2-1; 9 bases align to TRBD1. V dropped 4 bases and J dropped 1; count of bases not matched to a gene: 2. The length of the CDR3 is 15 residues. Germline CDR1 and CDR2: ENHRY and SYGVKD.